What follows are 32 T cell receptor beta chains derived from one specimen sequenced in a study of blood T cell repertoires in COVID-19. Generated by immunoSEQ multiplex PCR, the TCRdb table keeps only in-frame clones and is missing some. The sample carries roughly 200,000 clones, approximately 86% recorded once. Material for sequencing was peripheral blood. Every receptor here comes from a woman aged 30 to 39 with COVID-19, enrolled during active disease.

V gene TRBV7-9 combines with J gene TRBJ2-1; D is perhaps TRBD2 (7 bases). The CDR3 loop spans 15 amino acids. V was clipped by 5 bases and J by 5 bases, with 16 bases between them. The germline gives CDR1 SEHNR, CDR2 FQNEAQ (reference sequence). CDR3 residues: CASSGRGGSNNEQFF. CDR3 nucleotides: TGTGCCAGCAGCGGAAGGGGGGGATCTAACAATGAGCAGTTCTTC.

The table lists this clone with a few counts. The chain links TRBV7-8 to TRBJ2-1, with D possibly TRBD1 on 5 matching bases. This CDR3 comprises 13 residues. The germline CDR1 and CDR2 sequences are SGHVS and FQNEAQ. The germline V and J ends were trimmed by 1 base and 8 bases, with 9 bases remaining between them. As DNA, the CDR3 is TGTGCCAGCAGCTTAGACCTCAGGGATGAGCAGTTCTTC. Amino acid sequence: CASSLDLRDEQFF.

CDR3 protein: CASSQEGRSPYNEQFF. In nucleotides, the CDR3 is TGCGCCAGCAGCCAAGAGGGGCGGAGCCCCTACAATGAGCAGTTCTTC. The rearrangement links TRBV4-3 to TRBJ2-1; possible D gene TRBD1, 5 bases. The V end lost 0 bases, the J end lost 2 bases, and 11 bases lay between the germline ends. Per the germline V gene, CDR1 is LGHNA and CDR2 is YSLEER. CDR3 length: 16 residues.

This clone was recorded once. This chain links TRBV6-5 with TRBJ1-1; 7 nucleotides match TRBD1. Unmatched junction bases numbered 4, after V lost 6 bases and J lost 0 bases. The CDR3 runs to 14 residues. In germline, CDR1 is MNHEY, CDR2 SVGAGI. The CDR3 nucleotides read TGTGCCAGCAGACAGGGGCCGATGAACACTGAAGCTTTCTTT. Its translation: CASRQGPMNTEAFF.

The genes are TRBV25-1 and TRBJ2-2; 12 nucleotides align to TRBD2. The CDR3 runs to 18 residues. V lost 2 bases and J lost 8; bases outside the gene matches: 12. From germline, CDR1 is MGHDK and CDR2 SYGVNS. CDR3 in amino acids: CASSETLLAGGPWGELFF. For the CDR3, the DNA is TGTGCCAGCAGTGAAACATTGCTAGCGGGAGGGCCTTGGGGGGAGCTGTTTTTT. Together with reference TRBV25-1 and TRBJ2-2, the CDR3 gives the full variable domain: EADIYQTPRYLVIGTGKKITLECSQTMGHDKMYWYQQDPGMELHLIHYSYGVNSTEKGDLSSESTVSRIRTEHFPLTLESARPSHTSQYLCASSETLLAGGPWGELFFGEGSRLTVL.

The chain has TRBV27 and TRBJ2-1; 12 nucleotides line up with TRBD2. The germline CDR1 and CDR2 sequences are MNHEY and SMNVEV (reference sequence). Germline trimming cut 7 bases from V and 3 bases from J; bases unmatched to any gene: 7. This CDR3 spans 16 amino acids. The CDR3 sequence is CASTRGLAGSYNEQFF. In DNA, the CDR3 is TGTGCCAGCACACGCGGACTAGCGGGGAGCTACAATGAGCAGTTCTTC.

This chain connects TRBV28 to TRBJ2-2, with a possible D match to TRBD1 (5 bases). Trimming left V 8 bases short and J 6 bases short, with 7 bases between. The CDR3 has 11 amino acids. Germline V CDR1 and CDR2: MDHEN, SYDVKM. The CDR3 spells CASDRSGELFF. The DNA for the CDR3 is TGTGCCAGCGACAGATCCGGGGAGCTGTTTTTT. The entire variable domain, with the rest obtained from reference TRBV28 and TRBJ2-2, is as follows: DVKVTQSSRYLVKRTGEKVFLECVQDMDHENMFWYRQDPGLGLRLIYFSYDVKMKEKGDIPEGYSVSREKKERFSLILESASTNQTSMYLCASDRSGELFFGEGSRLTVL.

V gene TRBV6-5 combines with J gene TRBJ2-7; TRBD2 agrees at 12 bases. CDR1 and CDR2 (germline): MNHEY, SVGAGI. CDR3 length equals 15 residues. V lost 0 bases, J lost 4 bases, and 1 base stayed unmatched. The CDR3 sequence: CASSYSTSGGYEQYF. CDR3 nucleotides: TGTGCCAGCAGTTACTCGACTAGCGGGGGTTACGAGCAGTACTTC.

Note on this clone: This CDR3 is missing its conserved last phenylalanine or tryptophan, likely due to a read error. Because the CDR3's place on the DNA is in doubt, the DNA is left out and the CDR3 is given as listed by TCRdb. CDR3 sequence reads: CASRLFRAEGCRSK. The chain has TRBV6-7 and TRBJ1-1. TRBV6-7 is identified as an open reading frame with a role that is uncertain. The CDR3 extends over 14 residues, inclusive of both ends.

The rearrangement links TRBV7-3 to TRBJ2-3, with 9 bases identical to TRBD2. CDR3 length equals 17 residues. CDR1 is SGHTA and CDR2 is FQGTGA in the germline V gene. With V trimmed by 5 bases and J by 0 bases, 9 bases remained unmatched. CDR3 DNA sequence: TGTGCCAGCAGCCCGGGGACTAGCCGAACTAGCACAGATACGCAGTATTTT. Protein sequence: CASSPGTSRTSTDTQYF.

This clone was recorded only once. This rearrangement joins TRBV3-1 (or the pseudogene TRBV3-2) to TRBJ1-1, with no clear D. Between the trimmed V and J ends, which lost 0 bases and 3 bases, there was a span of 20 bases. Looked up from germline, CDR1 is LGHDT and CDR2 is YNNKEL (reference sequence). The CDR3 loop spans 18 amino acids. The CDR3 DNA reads TGTGCCAGCAGCCAAGATCGGGAGGGAAGAAATAAGGACACTGAAGCTTTCTTT. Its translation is CASSQDREGRNKDTEAFF.

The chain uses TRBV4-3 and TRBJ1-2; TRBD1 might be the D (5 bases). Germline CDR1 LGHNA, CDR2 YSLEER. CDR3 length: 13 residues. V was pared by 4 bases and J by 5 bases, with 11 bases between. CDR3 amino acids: CASSRGGEYGYTF. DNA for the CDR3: TGCGCCAGCAGCCGCGGGGGGGAGTATGGCTACACCTTC.

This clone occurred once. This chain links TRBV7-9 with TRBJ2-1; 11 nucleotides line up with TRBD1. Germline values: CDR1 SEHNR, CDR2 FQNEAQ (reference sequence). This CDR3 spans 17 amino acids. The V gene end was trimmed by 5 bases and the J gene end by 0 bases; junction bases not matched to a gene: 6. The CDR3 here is CASSGGQGAFSYNEQFF. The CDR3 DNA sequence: TGTGCCAGCAGCGGCGGACAGGGGGCTTTCTCCTACAATGAGCAGTTCTTC.

In DNA form, the CDR3 reads TGTGCCAGCAGCTTAGGTCAGGGGTCGACTGAAGCTTTCTTT. It yields the protein CASSLGQGSTEAFF. This rearrangement joins TRBV7-9 to TRBJ1-1, with D possibly TRBD1 on 6 matching bases. V lost 1 base and J 5 bases, leaving 11 bases between the germline ends. The germline gives CDR1 SEHNR, CDR2 FQNEAQ (reference sequence). CDR3 length: 14 amino acids.

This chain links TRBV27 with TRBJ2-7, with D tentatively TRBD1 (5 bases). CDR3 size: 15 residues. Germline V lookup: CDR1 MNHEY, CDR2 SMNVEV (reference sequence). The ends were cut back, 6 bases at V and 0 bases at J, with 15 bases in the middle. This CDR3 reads CASSSWGISSYEQYF. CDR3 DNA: TGTGCCAGCAGCTCGTGGGGCATCAGCTCCTACGAGCAGTACTTC.

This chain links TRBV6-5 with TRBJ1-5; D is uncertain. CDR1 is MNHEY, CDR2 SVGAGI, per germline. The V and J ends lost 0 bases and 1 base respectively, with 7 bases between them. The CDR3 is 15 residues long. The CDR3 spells CASSYSDGSNQPQHF. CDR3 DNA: TGTGCCAGCAGTTACTCTGATGGCAGCAATCAGCCCCAGCATTTT.

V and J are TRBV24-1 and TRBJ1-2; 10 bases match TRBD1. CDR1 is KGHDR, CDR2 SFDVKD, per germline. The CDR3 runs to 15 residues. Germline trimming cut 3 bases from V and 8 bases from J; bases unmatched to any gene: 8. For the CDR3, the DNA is TGTGCCACCAGTGATACCCGACAGGGGGCAGGGGGCTACACCTTC. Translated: CATSDTRQGAGGYTF.

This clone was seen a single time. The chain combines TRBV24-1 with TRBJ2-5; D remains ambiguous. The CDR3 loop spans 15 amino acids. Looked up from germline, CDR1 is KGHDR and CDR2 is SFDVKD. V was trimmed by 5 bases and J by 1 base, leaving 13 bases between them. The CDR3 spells CATSGGLQPQETQYF. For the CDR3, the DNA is TGTGCCACCAGTGGAGGTCTCCAGCCCCAAGAGACCCAGTACTTC.

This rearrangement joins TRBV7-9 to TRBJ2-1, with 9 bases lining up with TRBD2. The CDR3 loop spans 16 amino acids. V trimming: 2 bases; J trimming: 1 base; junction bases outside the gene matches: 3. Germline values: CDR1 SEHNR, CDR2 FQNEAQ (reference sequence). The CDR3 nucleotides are TGTGCCAGCAGCTTAAGTCTAGCGGGATCCTACAATGAGCAGTTCTTC. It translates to CASSLSLAGSYNEQFF.

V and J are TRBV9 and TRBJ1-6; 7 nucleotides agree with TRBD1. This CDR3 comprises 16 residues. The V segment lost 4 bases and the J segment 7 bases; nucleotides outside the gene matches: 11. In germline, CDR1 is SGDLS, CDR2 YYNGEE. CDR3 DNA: TGTGCCAGCAGCCCCCGACAGGGATTTATGAATTCACCCCTCCACTTT. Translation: CASSPRQGFMNSPLHF.

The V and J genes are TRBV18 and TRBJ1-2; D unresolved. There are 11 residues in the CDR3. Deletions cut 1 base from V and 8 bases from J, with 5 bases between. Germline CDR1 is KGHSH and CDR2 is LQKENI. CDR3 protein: CASSPLQGYTF. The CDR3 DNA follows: TGTGCCAGCTCACCACTACAGGGCTACACCTTC.

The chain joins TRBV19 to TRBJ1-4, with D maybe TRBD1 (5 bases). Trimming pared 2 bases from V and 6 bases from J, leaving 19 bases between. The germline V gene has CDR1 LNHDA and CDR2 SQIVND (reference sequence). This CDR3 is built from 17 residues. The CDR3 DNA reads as TGTGCCAGTAGTATACTATCCGGGACTCCTTCCTATGAAAAACTGTTTTTT. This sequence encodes CASSILSGTPSYEKLFF.

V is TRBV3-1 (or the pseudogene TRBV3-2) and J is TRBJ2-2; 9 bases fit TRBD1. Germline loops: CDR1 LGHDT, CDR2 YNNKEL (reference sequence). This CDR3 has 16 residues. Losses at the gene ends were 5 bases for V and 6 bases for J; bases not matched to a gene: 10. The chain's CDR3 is CASSAWEGQGPGELFF. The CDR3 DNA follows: TGTGCCAGCAGCGCCTGGGAGGGACAGGGCCCCGGGGAGCTGTTTTTT.

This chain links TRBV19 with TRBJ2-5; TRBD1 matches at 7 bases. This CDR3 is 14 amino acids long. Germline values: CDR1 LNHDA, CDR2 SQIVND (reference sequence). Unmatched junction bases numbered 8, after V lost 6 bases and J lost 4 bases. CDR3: CASRDTGARETQYF. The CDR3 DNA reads TGTGCCAGTAGAGATACAGGGGCGCGAGAGACCCAGTACTTC.

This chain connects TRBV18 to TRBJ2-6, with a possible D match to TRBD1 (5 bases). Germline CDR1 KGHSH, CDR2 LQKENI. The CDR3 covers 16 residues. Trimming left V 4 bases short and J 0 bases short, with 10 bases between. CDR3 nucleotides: TGTGCCAGCTCACTCGACAGAATCTCTGGGGCCAACGTCCTGACTTTC. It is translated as CASSLDRISGANVLTF. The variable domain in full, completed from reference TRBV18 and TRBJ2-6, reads NAGVMQNPRHLVRRRGQEARLRCSPMKGHSHVYWYRQLPEEGLKFMVYLQKENIIDESGMPKERFSAEFPKEGPSILRIQQVVRGDSAAYFCASSLDRISGANVLTFGAGSRLTVL.

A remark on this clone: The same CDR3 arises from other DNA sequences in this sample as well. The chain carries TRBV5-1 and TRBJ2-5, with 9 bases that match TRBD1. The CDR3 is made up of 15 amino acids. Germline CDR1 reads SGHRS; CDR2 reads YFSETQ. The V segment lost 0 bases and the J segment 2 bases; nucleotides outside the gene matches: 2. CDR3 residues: CASSLAGTGQETQYF. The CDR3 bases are TGCGCCAGCAGCTTGGCCGGGACAGGGCAAGAGACCCAGTACTTC. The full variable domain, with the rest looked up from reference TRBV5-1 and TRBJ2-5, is KAGVTQTPRYLIKTRGQQVTLSCSPISGHRSVSWYQQTPGQGLQFLFEYFSETQRNKGNFPGRFSGRQFSNSRSEMNVSTLELGDSALYLCASSLAGTGQETQYFGPGTRLLVL.

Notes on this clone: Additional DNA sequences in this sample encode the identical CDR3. CDR3 nucleotide sequence: TGTGCCAGCAGCTTAGAACTAGCGGGGGGGGGCACAGATACGCAGTATTTT. As protein: CASSLELAGGGTDTQYF. This chain connects TRBV7-2 to TRBJ2-3, with 13 bases that match TRBD2. V lost 1 base to trimming and J lost 1 base; unmatched junction nucleotides: 2. The CDR3 runs 17 residues. Germline-derived CDR1 and CDR2 are SGHTA and FQGNSA.

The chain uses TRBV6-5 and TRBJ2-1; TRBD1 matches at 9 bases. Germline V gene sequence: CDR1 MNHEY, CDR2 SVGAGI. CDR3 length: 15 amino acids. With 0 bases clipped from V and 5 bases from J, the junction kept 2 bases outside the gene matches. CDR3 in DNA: TGTGCCAGCAGTTACTCCGGGACAGGGAACAATGAGCAGTTCTTC. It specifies CASSYSGTGNNEQFF.

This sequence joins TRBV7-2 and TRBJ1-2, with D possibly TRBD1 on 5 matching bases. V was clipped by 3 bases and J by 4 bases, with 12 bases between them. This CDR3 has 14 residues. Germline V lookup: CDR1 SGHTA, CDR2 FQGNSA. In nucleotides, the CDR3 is TGTGCCAGCAGCTTGGCCGGGGGTGGCTATGGCTACACCTTC. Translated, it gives CASSLAGGGYGYTF.

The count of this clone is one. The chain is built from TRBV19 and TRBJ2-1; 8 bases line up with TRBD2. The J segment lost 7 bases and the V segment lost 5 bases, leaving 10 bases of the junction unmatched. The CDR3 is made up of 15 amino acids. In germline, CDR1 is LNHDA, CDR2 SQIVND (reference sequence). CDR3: CASSASTSAFNEQFF. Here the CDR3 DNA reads TGTGCCAGTAGTGCATCGACTAGCGCCTTTAATGAGCAGTTCTTC.

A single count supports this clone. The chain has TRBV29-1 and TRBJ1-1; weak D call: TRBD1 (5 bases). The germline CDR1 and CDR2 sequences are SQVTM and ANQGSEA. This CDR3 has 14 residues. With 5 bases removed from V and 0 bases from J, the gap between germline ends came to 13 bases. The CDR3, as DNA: TGCAGCGTTCTCAGGGTCCCCATGAACACTGAAGCTTTCTTT. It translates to CSVLRVPMNTEAFF.

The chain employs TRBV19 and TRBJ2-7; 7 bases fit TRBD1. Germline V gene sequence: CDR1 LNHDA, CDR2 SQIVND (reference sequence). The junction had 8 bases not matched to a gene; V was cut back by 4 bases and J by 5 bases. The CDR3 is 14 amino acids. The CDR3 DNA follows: TGTGCCAGTAGTAAGGGGACAGATTACGACGAGCAGTACTTC. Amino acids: CASSKGTDYDEQYF.